This note documents a single T cell receptor (beta chain) sequence. TCRdb fed the RT-PCR reads into MiXCR, producing one record per CDR3 protein. The table lists about 680,000 distinct CDR3 sequences, 14% of them singletons. V dropped 1 base and J dropped 4 bases, with 10 bases sitting between them. Germline CDR1 and CDR2: MDHEN and SYDVKM. CDR3 length: 14 amino acids. The chain links TRBV28 to TRBJ1-2; maybe TRBD1 (6 bases). The material sequenced was memory CD4+ T cells from blood. The sequence was collected from a female donor in good health, serving as a healthy control. The CDR3 bases are TGTGCCAGCAGTTTATCGTCGGACAGCTATGGCTACACCTTC. Translated: CASSLSSDSYGYTF.